Below are 25 T cell receptor beta chains sequenced from a single sample in a study of control samples from healthy donors and cancer patients. Assay used: immunoSEQ multiplex PCR; TCRdb lists only in-frame clones, some missing. The sample holds 100,000 to 150,000 clones, under 95% seen once. Sequenced input: PBMCs. The receptors derive from a man in his fifties or sixties with head and neck cancer.

The CDR3 sequence: CASSWEAGDYTEAFF. For the CDR3, the DNA is TGTGCCAGCAGTTGGGAGGCAGGGGACTACACTGAAGCTTTCTTT. V is TRBV5-4 and J is TRBJ1-1, with D tentatively TRBD1 (6 bases). CDR3 size: 15 residues. Germline V gene sequence: CDR1 SGHNT, CDR2 YYREEE (reference sequence). The germline V and J ends were trimmed by 5 bases and 3 bases, with 17 bases remaining between them. The full variable domain, its missing parts supplied by reference TRBV5-4 and TRBJ1-1, is ETGVTQSPTHLIKTRGQQVTLRCSSQSGHNTVSWYQQALGQGPQFIFQYYREEENGRGNFPPRFSGLQFPNYSSELNVNALELDDSALYLCASSWEAGDYTEAFFGQGTRLTVV.

This rearrangement joins TRBV13 to TRBJ2-7; TRBD2 agrees at 10 bases. The CDR3 length is 15 residues. Looked up from germline, CDR1 is PRHDT and CDR2 is FYEKMQ (reference sequence). V shed 4 bases and J 4 bases; nucleotides not matched to a gene: 7. CDR3 nucleotide sequence: TGTGCCAGCAGCTCCTTAGCGGGGGGCGGGTACGAGCAGTACTTC. Its protein is CASSSLAGGGYEQYF.

V usage is TRBV5-4 and J usage is TRBJ2-6; D call uncertain. CDR1 SGHNT and CDR2 YYREEE come from the germline V gene (reference sequence). V lost 2 bases and J lost 0, with 15 bases in between. There are 18 residues in the CDR3. As DNA, the CDR3 is TGTGCCAGCAGCTTCGCTGTAGGGTCCGGCTCTGGGGCCAACGTCCTGACTTTC. This sequence encodes CASSFAVGSGSGANVLTF.

The chain recombines TRBV27 with TRBJ2-5; the match to TRBD2 covers 7 bases. The CDR3 is 14 residues long. Germline CDR1 is MNHEY and CDR2 is SMNVEV (reference sequence). V shed 5 bases and J 1 base; nucleotides not matched to a gene: 4. This CDR3 reads CASSLSGRQETQYF. The CDR3 DNA is TGTGCCAGCAGTCTTAGCGGGCGCCAAGAGACCCAGTACTTC.

The chain uses TRBV6-5 and TRBJ2-3; D not certain. This CDR3 is built from 15 residues. V was trimmed by 7 bases and J by 1 base, leaving 15 bases between them. Germline V lookup: CDR1 MNHEY, CDR2 SVGAGI. CDR3 bases: TGTGCCAGCACCCTCAGGCTGACTGGCACAGATACGCAGTATTTT. It specifies CASTLRLTGTDTQYF.

V usage is TRBV6-5 and J usage is TRBJ1-2; 8 bases align to TRBD1. In germline, CDR1 is MNHEY, CDR2 SVGAGI. The V gene end was trimmed by 7 bases and the J gene end by 2 bases; junction bases not matched to a gene: 6. The CDR3 runs 14 residues. The CDR3 DNA sequence: TGTGCCAGCACCCAGGGGGCTCTGAACTATGGCTACACCTTC. Translated: CASTQGALNYGYTF.

In nucleotides, the CDR3 is TGCGCCAGCAGCTTGTGGGGGGATGGCTACACCTTC. It is translated as CASSLWGDGYTF. This chain joins TRBV5-1 and TRBJ1-2, with D perhaps matching TRBD1 (5 bases). The germline CDR1 and CDR2 sequences are SGHRS and YFSETQ. Trimming stripped 1 base from V and 6 bases from J, with 7 bases between. This CDR3 is built from 12 residues.

This chain connects TRBV9 to TRBJ1-6, with a possible D match to TRBD1 (6 bases). Trimming shortened V by 4 bases and J by 0 bases, and 14 bases separated the two germline ends. This CDR3 is 17 amino acids long. The germline gives CDR1 SGDLS, CDR2 YYNGEE. The CDR3 loop reads CASSKAGVLSYNSPLHF. The CDR3 DNA follows: TGTGCCAGCAGCAAAGCAGGGGTTCTCTCCTATAATTCACCCCTCCACTTT.

This chain connects TRBV14 to TRBJ2-5; D may be TRBD2 (6 bases). Trimming took 2 bases from V and 1 from J, leaving 11 bases between them. Germline values: CDR1 SGHDN, CDR2 FVKESK. The CDR3 runs to 15 residues. CDR3 protein: CASSQQRVPQETQYF. CDR3 nucleotide sequence: TGTGCCAGCAGCCAACAGCGGGTCCCCCAAGAGACCCAGTACTTC.

As regards this clone: Other DNA sequences in this sample translate to the same CDR3. The genes are TRBV19 and TRBJ1-6, with 10 bases aligning to TRBD1. Germline V gives CDR1 LNHDA, CDR2 SQIVND (reference sequence). V gave up 3 bases and J gave up 9 bases; unmatched junction bases: 11. CDR3 length: 17 residues. The CDR3 is CASSMESGTGAGSPLHF. The CDR3 region has the DNA TGTGCCAGTAGTATGGAATCCGGGACAGGGGCAGGTTCACCCCTCCACTTT.

The V call is TRBV24-1, the J call TRBJ1-5; 7 nucleotides match TRBD1. V dropped 3 bases and J dropped 7; count of bases not matched to a gene: 11. CDR3 length: 16 residues. Germline V gene sequence: CDR1 KGHDR, CDR2 SFDVKD. This chain's CDR3 is CATSDGSEGARQPQHF. DNA for the CDR3: TGTGCCACCAGTGATGGATCCGAGGGGGCGAGGCAGCCCCAGCATTTT.

The rearrangement links TRBV3-1 (or the pseudogene TRBV3-2) to TRBJ2-5; 7 bases agree with TRBD1. In germline, CDR1 is LGHDT, CDR2 YNNKEL (reference sequence). The CDR3 runs 12 residues. V lost 3 bases and J lost 10; bases outside the gene matches: 5. CDR3 amino acids: CASSHLRDSQYF. The CDR3 DNA follows: TGTGCCAGCAGCCATCTCCGGGACAGCCAGTACTTC.

The CDR3 loop reads CASSLQGKGELFF. The CDR3 nucleotides are TGTGCCAGCAGCCTACAGGGTAAAGGGGAGCTGTTTTTT. The chain has TRBV7-9 and TRBJ2-2; maybe TRBD1 (6 bases). Germline V gene data show CDR1 as SEHNR and CDR2 as FQNEAQ (reference sequence). V was shortened by 5 bases and J by 8 bases, with 12 bases between the two germline ends. This CDR3 region has 13 residues. The full variable domain, in which reference TRBV7-9 and TRBJ2-2 provide the parts outside the CDR3, is DTGVSQNPRHKITKRGQNVTFRCDPISEHNRLYWYRQTLGQGPEFLTYFQNEAQLEKSRLLSDRFSAERPKGSFSTLEIQRTEQGDSAMYLCASSLQGKGELFFGEGSRLTVL.

The chain links TRBV5-6 to TRBJ1-5; D ambiguous. The CDR3 runs 14 residues. V was clipped by 3 bases and J by 6 bases, with 13 bases between them. Germline V lookup: CDR1 SGHDT, CDR2 YYEEEE. The CDR3 sequence: CASSSGPGGQPQHF. CDR3 nucleotides: TGTGCCAGCAGCTCGGGCCCCGGAGGTCAGCCCCAGCATTTT.

The V gene is TRBV18, the J gene TRBJ1-2, with 8 nucleotides matching TRBD1. Germline values: CDR1 KGHSH, CDR2 LQKENI. This CDR3 is 14 amino acids long. V was pared by 2 bases and J by 6 bases, with 5 bases of the junction left unmatched. The CDR3 loop is CASSPAQGVDGYTF. The CDR3, as DNA: TGTGCCAGCTCACCAGCACAGGGGGTCGATGGCTACACCTTC. The whole variable domain, remainder taken from reference TRBV18 and TRBJ1-2, is NAGVMQNPRHLVRRRGQEARLRCSPMKGHSHVYWYRQLPEEGLKFMVYLQKENIIDESGMPKERFSAEFPKEGPSILRIQQVVRGDSAAYFCASSPAQGVDGYTFGSGTRLTVV.

The rearrangement uses TRBV19 and TRBJ2-5; TRBD2 aligns across 16 bases. Per germline, CDR1 LNHDA and CDR2 SQIVND (reference sequence). Unmatched junction bases numbered 10, after V lost 7 bases and J lost 2 bases. The CDR3 spans 18 residues. The CDR3 loop reads CASTPRGLAGGFQETQYF. The CDR3 nucleotides read TGTGCCAGTACCCCGCGGGGACTAGCGGGGGGGTTTCAAGAGACCCAGTACTTC.

Remarks on this clone: Other DNA sequences from this sample encode an identical CDR3 as well. V usage is TRBV7-8 and J usage is TRBJ1-2, with 9 bases aligning to TRBD1. Germline V gene lookup returns CDR1 SGHVS and CDR2 FQNEAQ. Germline trimming cut 4 bases from V and 6 bases from J; bases unmatched to any gene: 3. This CDR3 is built from 13 residues. CDR3 in amino acids: CASSSTGGDGYTF. CDR3 nucleotides: TGTGCCAGCAGCTCAACAGGGGGCGATGGCTACACCTTC.

This rearrangement joins TRBV2 to TRBJ2-7, with D perhaps being TRBD1 or TRBD2 (6 bases each). CDR1 SNHLY and CDR2 FYNNEI come from the germline V gene. Trimming stripped 4 bases from V and 1 base from J, with 11 bases between. This CDR3 is built from 14 residues. CDR3 loop: CASSGGGYSYEQYF. The CDR3 bases are TGTGCCAGCAGTGGAGGGGGGTATTCCTACGAGCAGTACTTC.

This clone showed up just a few times. The J gene is TRBJ2-3, the V gene TRBV7-2, with TRBD1 as a possible D gene (6 bases). The CDR3 covers 15 residues. The germline V gene encodes CDR1 SGHTA and CDR2 FQGNSA. Trimming took off 1 base at V and 10 bases at J, with 18 bases between the two ends. The CDR3 sequence: CASSLVGAPGEAQYF. CDR3 sequence (DNA): TGTGCCAGCAGCTTAGTGGGGGCCCCCGGAGAAGCGCAGTATTTT.

This clone was counted a single time. The chain has TRBV7-9 and TRBJ1-2, with TRBD1 matching 11 bases. This CDR3 contains 14 residues. Germline V CDR1 and CDR2: SEHNR, FQNEAQ (reference sequence). V gave up 6 bases and J gave up 3 bases; unmatched junction bases: 3. CDR3 DNA sequence: TGTGCCAGCAGGGGGACAGGGGGGTACTATGGCTACACCTTC. It encodes CASRGTGGYYGYTF.

V is TRBV5-5 and J is TRBJ2-3; D call uncertain. There are 13 residues in the CDR3. V was clipped by 4 bases and J by 0 bases, with 6 bases between them. Germline loops: CDR1 SGHKS, CDR2 YYEKEE (reference sequence). The chain's CDR3 is CASSKTSTDTQYF. CDR3 bases: TGTGCCAGCAGCAAGACTAGCACAGATACGCAGTATTTT.

The V call is TRBV6-2 or TRBV6-3, the J call TRBJ1-2; unclear D gene. This CDR3 is 14 amino acids long. In germline, CDR1 is MNHEY, CDR2 SVGEGT. Trimming removed 2 bases at V and 7 bases at J, with 14 bases between. The CDR3 region has the DNA TGTGCCAGCAGTTACGGGTATACCCTCGGTGGCTACACCTTC. Translating it yields CASSYGYTLGGYTF.

J is TRBJ2-2 and V is TRBV30; D gene unclear. The CDR3 runs to 13 residues. Germline loops: CDR1 GTSNPN, CDR2 SVGIG (reference sequence). Deletions cut 1 base from V and 6 bases from J, with 9 bases between. The CDR3 is CAWSAVGSGELFF. The CDR3 DNA reads as TGTGCCTGGAGTGCCGTGGGGTCCGGGGAGCTGTTTTTT.

The chain has TRBV9 and TRBJ2-3; D gene ambiguous. The V and J ends lost 0 bases and 0 bases respectively, with 8 bases between them. The CDR3 is made up of 15 amino acids. CDR1 SGDLS and CDR2 YYNGEE come from the germline V gene. The CDR3 region is CASSVDVGSTDTQYF. The CDR3, as DNA: TGTGCCAGCAGCGTAGATGTTGGAAGCACAGATACGCAGTATTTT.

The chain combines TRBV4-3 with TRBJ1-2, with 7 bases identical to TRBD1. The CDR3 length is 14 residues. Looked up from germline, CDR1 is LGHNA and CDR2 is YSLEER. J gave up 7 bases and V 3 bases, and 8 bases lay outside the gene matches. DNA of the CDR3: TGCGCCAGCAGCCAGGACAGGACCCCACGTGGCTACACCTTC. Amino acids: CASSQDRTPRGYTF.